This T cell receptor beta chain was documented in a study of T cell responses to AZD1222 COVID-19 vaccine. Points from the study as a whole: Donors skewed white British and female; clonal diversity was possibly underestimated.

Produced via immunoSEQ multiplex PCR; TCRdb's table is partial and in-frame only. Of about 200,000 clones listed, around 90% are singletons. In regard to this clone: Antigen: not known.

Trimming removed 6 bases from V and 5 bases from J; junction bases left unmatched: 3. The CDR3 length is 13 residues. Looked up from germline, CDR1 is MNHEY and CDR2 is SMNVEV (reference sequence). Sequences were derived from peripheral blood, sampled 28 days after the second dose of the MenACWY control vaccine. The receptor was isolated from an adult who received the MenACWY meningococcal vaccine as a control. The V gene is TRBV27, the J gene TRBJ2-5, with 10 nucleotides matching TRBD2. CDR3 coding DNA: TGTGCCAGCAGGTATAGCGGGAGGGAGACCCAGTACTTC. It yields the protein CASRYSGRETQYF.